This T cell receptor beta chain is drawn from a study of cytotoxic CD8 clonotypes in ibrutinib-treated CLL. Whole-study context: Response sampling came at median approximately a year of treatment, ranging roughly 6 to 36 months.

Profiled with immunoSEQ multiplex PCR; TCRdb holds only in-frame clones, not every one. The table includes about 39,000 clones, 55% to 80% detected once. Trimming took off 8 bases at V and 6 bases at J, with 17 bases between the two ends. This CDR3 has 14 residues. In germline, CDR1 is LGHNA, CDR2 YNFKEQ. The sequencing used PBMCs, collected at disease progression, from a patient treated with ibrutinib. The receptor's source is a human donor with chronic lymphocytic leukemia. The chain couples TRBV4-2 to TRBJ2-1; D is possibly TRBD2 (7 bases). This chain's CDR3 is CASSVEAGANEQFF. The DNA for the CDR3 is TGTGCCAGCTCCGTGGAGGCGGGGGCCAATGAGCAGTTCTTC.